These 16 T cell receptor beta chains share one sample of origin, sequenced in a study of PD-L1 blockade in urothelial cancer. Measured with immunoSEQ multiplex PCR; TCRdb has only the in-frame clones, and not every one. Of 85,000 to 90,000 clones listed, about 90% are singletons. Time point described: pretreatment peripheral blood. Material: PBMCs, obtained around atezolizumab (anti-PD-L1) treatment. The receptors shown here come from a woman older than 75 with urothelial cancer.

V gene TRBV28 combines with J gene TRBJ1-5; the D is unclear. Germline V gene lookup returns CDR1 MDHEN and CDR2 SYDVKM. This CDR3 has 15 residues. The V end was cut by 5 bases, the J end by 3 bases, with 14 bases between. DNA for the CDR3: TGTGCCAGCAGTCCCCCCAGCAGGCACAATCAGCCCCAGCATTTT. It codes for CASSPPSRHNQPQHF.

The chain has TRBV19 and TRBJ1-5, with TRBD1 matching 7 bases. The CDR3 has 14 residues. Germline V gene sequence: CDR1 LNHDA, CDR2 SQIVND (reference sequence). The V segment lost 5 bases and the J segment 11 bases; nucleotides outside the gene matches: 12. CDR3 sequence (DNA): TGTGCCAGTAGTTCAGGGGCAGGGGGTCGGGCCCAGCATTTT. Translated: CASSSGAGGRAQHF.

The J gene is TRBJ1-2, the V gene TRBV27, with D hard to call. The CDR3 covers 13 residues. The V end lost 8 bases, the J end lost 4 bases, and 14 bases lay between the germline ends. CDR1 and CDR2 (germline): MNHEY, SMNVEV (reference sequence). The CDR3 DNA is TGTGCCAGCTCTCGAGACGGAGTCTATGGCTACACCTTC. Translated: CASSRDGVYGYTF.

The V call is TRBV28, the J call TRBJ1-2; TRBD1 aligns across 7 bases. J gave up 6 bases and V 6 bases, and 10 bases lay outside the gene matches. The germline V gene encodes CDR1 MDHEN and CDR2 SYDVKM. This CDR3 region has 14 residues. The CDR3 reads CASRSGTAYDGYTF. DNA for the CDR3: TGTGCCAGCAGATCTGGGACAGCGTATGATGGCTACACCTTC.

The V gene is TRBV18, the J gene TRBJ2-3; 7 bases map to TRBD1. In germline, CDR1 is KGHSH, CDR2 LQKENI. Losses at the gene ends were 3 bases for V and 0 bases for J; bases not matched to a gene: 3. This CDR3 spans 15 amino acids. The CDR3 DNA follows: TGTGCCAGCTCACCGTCCAGGGGGAGCACAGATACGCAGTATTTT. Residues: CASSPSRGSTDTQYF.

The chain carries TRBV2 and TRBJ1-1, with a possible D match to TRBD1 (6 bases). V was pared by 8 bases and J by 4 bases, with 20 bases between. Germline V gene data show CDR1 as SNHLY and CDR2 as FYNNEI. The CDR3 is made up of 15 amino acids. For the CDR3, the DNA is TGTGCCAGCCGAGGGGACACCCAGGTAGTCACTGAAGCTTTCTTT. Translation gives CASRGDTQVVTEAFF.

There are a few counts of this clone. The chain combines TRBV7-9 with TRBJ1-2; TRBD1 is a possible D gene (5 bases). Trimming shortened V by 5 bases and J by 7 bases, and 20 bases separated the two germline ends. CDR1 and CDR2 (germline): SEHNR, FQNEAQ (reference sequence). This CDR3 spans 15 amino acids. This CDR3 reads CASSPTMGGESGYTF. The CDR3 DNA reads as TGTGCCAGCAGCCCTACAATGGGGGGAGAGAGTGGCTACACCTTC.

The chain carries TRBV19 and TRBJ2-7; TRBD2 matches at 11 bases. Germline-derived CDR1 and CDR2 are LNHDA and SQIVND (reference sequence). Trimming took 6 bases from V and 6 from J; bases not matched to a gene: 7. The CDR3 runs 14 residues. The CDR3 nucleotides are TGTGCCAGTAGCGGTAGCGGGAGGGCGACCGAGCAGTACTTC. Translated, it gives CASSGSGRATEQYF.

The chain has TRBV4-2 and TRBJ2-7; tentative D call: TRBD2 (6 bases). From germline, CDR1 is LGHNA and CDR2 YNFKEQ. The CDR3 has 15 residues. Trimming removed 3 bases from V and 4 bases from J, with 16 bases in between. The CDR3 bases are TGTGCCAGCAGCCACCTACGGGGGTCTGAATACGAGCAGTACTTC. Amino acid sequence: CASSHLRGSEYEQYF.

The chain links TRBV9 to TRBJ2-3, with 9 bases that match TRBD1. CDR1 is SGDLS, CDR2 YYNGEE, per germline. Trimming at V came to 3 bases and at J to 2 bases, leaving 19 bases not matched to a gene. The CDR3 runs to 20 residues. The CDR3 protein is CASSGRGQGASMKDTDTQYF. DNA of the CDR3: TGTGCCAGCAGCGGCCGGGGACAGGGCGCCTCCATGAAAGACACAGATACGCAGTATTTT.

This chain connects TRBV7-9 to TRBJ2-7, with a tentative D call TRBD2 (6 bases). The CDR3 sequence is 18 residues long. The V and J ends lost 5 bases and 0 bases respectively, with 23 bases between them. Per the germline V gene, CDR1 is SEHNR and CDR2 is FQNEAQ (reference sequence). DNA of the CDR3: TGTGCCAGCAGCGTGACAAAGCCGGGACTGACCTTCTCCTACGAGCAGTACTTC. Protein sequence: CASSVTKPGLTFSYEQYF.

The genes are TRBV30 and TRBJ2-5; 9 nucleotides line up with TRBD2. V shed 0 bases and J 1 base; nucleotides not matched to a gene: 3. Germline CDR1 is GTSNPN and CDR2 is SVGIG (reference sequence). The CDR3 spans 15 residues. CDR3 coding DNA: TGTGCCTGGAGTGTAACTAGCGGGCCCCAAGAGACCCAGTACTTC. Translated, it gives CAWSVTSGPQETQYF.

The chain combines TRBV20-1 with TRBJ2-3; tentative D call: TRBD2 (5 bases). The CDR3 length is 11 residues. V was cut by 6 bases and J by 14 bases, with 18 bases left in between. Germline assignment: CDR1 DFQATT and CDR2 SNEGSKA (reference sequence). In DNA, the CDR3 is TGCAGTGCCGTCGGACTCTCGGACGGGTATTTT. Protein product: CSAVGLSDGYF.

This rearrangement joins TRBV27 to TRBJ1-3, with D possibly matching TRBD1 (5 bases). This CDR3 is built from 15 residues. Germline assignment: CDR1 MNHEY and CDR2 SMNVEV (reference sequence). Trimming cost V 3 bases and J 0 bases, with 9 bases left between them. This CDR3 is CASSLGLFSGNTIYF. The DNA of the CDR3 is TGTGCCAGCAGTTTGGGACTCTTCTCTGGAAACACCATATATTTT.

The genes are TRBV21-1 and TRBJ2-7; TRBD1, the table's D call, was not compared with the DNA. TRBV21-1 is deemed a pseudogene. This CDR3 region has 17 residues. CDR3 region: CASSKGAGGIPHNEQYF. The DNA for the CDR3 is TGTGCCAGCAGCAAAGGGGCAGGGGGCATCCCCCACAACGAGCAGTACTTC.

The rearrangement joins TRBV27 to TRBJ2-7; a possible D gene is TRBD2 (6 bases). Per germline, CDR1 MNHEY and CDR2 SMNVEV (reference sequence). Trimming took 0 bases from V and 3 from J, leaving 15 bases between them. The CDR3 loop spans 16 amino acids. CDR3 nucleotide sequence: TGTGCCAGCAGTTTATCCAGGGACTTCGACCGCTACGAGCAGTACTTC. It is translated as CASSLSRDFDRYEQYF.